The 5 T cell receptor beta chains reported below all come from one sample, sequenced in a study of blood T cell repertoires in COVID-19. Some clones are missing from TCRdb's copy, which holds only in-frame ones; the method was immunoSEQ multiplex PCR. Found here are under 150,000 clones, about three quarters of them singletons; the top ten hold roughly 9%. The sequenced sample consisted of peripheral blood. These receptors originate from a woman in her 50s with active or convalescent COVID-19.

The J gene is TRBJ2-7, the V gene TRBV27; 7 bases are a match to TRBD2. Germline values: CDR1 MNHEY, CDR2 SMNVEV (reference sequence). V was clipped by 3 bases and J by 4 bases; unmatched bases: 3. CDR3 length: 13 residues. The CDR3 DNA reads TGTGCCAGCAGTTTGCAGGGAGGGTACGAGCAGTACTTC. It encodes CASSLQGGYEQYF.

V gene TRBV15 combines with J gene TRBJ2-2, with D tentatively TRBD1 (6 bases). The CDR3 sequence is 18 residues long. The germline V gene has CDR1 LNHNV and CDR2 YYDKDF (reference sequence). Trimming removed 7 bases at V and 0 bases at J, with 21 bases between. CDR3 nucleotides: TGTGCCACCAAGCTCGGACAGCTACCCTTCGCGAACACCGGGGAGCTGTTTTTT. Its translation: CATKLGQLPFANTGELFF.

The CDR3 sequence is CASSMASNYGYTF. In nucleotides, the CDR3 is TGTGCCAGTAGTATGGCCAGTAACTATGGCTACACCTTC. The chain is built from TRBV19 and TRBJ1-2; no definite D call. The V gene's germline CDR1 is LNHDA and CDR2 SQIVND (reference sequence). V lost 3 bases and J 1 base, leaving 6 bases between the germline ends. The CDR3 spans 13 residues.

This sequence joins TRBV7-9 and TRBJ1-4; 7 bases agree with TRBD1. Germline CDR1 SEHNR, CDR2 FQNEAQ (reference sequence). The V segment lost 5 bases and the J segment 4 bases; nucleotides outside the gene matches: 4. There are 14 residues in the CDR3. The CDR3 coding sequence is TGTGCCAGCAGCCACGGACAGGATAATGAAAAACTGTTTTTT. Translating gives CASSHGQDNEKLFF.

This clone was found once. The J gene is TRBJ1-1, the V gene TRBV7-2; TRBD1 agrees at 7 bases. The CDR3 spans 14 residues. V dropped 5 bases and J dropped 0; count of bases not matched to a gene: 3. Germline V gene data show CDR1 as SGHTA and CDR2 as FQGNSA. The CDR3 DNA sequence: TGTGCCAGCAGCGTGGGACAGATGAACACTGAAGCTTTCTTT. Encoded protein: CASSVGQMNTEAFF.